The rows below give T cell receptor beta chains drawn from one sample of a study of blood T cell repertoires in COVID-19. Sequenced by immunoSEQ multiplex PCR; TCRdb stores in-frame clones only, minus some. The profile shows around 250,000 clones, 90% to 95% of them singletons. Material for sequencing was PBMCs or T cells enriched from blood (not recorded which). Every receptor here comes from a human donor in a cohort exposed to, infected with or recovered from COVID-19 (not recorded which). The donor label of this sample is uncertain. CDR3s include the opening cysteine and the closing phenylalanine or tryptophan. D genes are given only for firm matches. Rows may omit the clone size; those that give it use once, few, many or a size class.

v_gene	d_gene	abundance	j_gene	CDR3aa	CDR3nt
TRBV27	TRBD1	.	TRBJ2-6	CASSLPTGQWESGANVLTF	TGTGCCAGCAGTCTACCGACGGGACAGTGGGAATCTGGGGCCAACGTCCTGACTTTC
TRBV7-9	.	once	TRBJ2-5	CASSLWLQGRFGETQYF	TGTGCCAGCAGCTTATGGTTGCAGGGCCGCTTTGGGGAGACCCAGTACTTC
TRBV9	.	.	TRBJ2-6	CASSVGSYSGANVLTF	TGTGCCAGCAGCGTAGGCAGTTACTCTGGGGCCAACGTCCTGACTTTC
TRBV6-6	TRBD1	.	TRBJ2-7	CASRPGQGASYEQYF	TGTGCCAGTAGGCCCGGACAGGGGGCTTCCTACGAGCAGTACTTC
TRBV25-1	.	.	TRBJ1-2	CASSEVSYGYTF	TGTGCCAGCAGTGAGGTCAGCTATGGCTACACCTTC
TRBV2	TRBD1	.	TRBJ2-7	CASRQGTYEQYF	TGTGCCAGCAGACAGGGGACCTACGAGCAGTACTTC
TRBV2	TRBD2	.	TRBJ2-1	CASRTSGGHNEQFF	TGTGCCAGCAGGACTAGCGGGGGACACAATGAGCAGTTCTTC
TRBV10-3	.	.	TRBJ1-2	CATTQEGSGGYTF	TGTGCCACCACCCAAGAGGGATCCGGTGGCTACACCTTC
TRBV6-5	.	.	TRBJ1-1	CASTYGLNTEAFF	TGTGCCAGCACCTACGGTTTGAACACTGAAGCTTTCTTT
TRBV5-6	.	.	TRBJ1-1	CASSLADTEAFF	TGTGCCAGCAGCTTAGCGGACACTGAAGCTTTCTTT
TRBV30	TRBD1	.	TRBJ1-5	CAWSVSGQGASSNQPQHF	TGTGCCTGGAGTGTATCGGGACAGGGGGCTAGTAGCAATCAGCCCCAGCATTTT
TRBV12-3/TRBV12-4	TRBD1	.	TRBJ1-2	CASRTGGWDGYTF	TGTGCCAGCAGGACAGGGGGTTGGGACGGCTACACCTTC
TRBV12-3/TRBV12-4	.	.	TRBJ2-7	CASSSRYEQYF	TGTGCCAGCAGTTCCCGGTACGAGCAGTACTTC
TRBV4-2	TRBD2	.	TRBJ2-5	CASSSTVRGGRETQYF	TGTGCCAGCAGCTCAACGGTGCGGGGCGGGAGGGAGACCCAGTACTTC
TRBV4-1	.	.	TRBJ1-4	CASSGGGPRTNEKLFF	TGCGCCAGCAGCGGGGGGGGACCCCGAACTAATGAAAAACTGTTTTTT
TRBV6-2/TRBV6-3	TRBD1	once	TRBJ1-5	CASSPLGQGSNQPQHF	TGTGCCAGCAGTCCCTTGGGACAGGGTAGCAATCAGCCCCAGCATTTT
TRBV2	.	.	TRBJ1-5	CASSEARPSNQPQHF	TGTGCCAGCAGTGAAGCGCGGCCTTCCAATCAGCCCCAGCATTTT
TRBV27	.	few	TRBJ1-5	CASSLHLSGGSNQPQHF	TGTGCCAGCAGTTTGCACTTATCAGGAGGGAGCAATCAGCCCCAGCATTTT
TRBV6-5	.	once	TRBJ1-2	CASSYPPGGRNYGYTF	TGTGCCAGCAGTTACCCCCCCGGAGGGCGCAACTATGGCTACACCTTC
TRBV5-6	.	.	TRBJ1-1	CASSYGGTEAFF	TGTGCCAGCAGCTACGGGGGGACTGAAGCTTTCTTT
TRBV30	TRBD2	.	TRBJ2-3	CALTSGGAGDTQYF	TGTGCCTTGACTAGCGGGGGGGCTGGAGATACGCAGTATTTT
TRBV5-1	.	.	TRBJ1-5	CASSLIRAFSNQPQHF	TGCGCCAGCAGCTTGATTAGAGCATTTAGCAATCAGCCCCAGCATTTT
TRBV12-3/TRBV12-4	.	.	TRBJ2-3	CASSLEIRDTQYF	TGTGCCAGCAGTTTAGAAATACGGGATACGCAGTATTTT
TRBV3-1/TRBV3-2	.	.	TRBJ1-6	CASSQDLGGARSPLHF	TGTGCCAGCAGCCAAGATCTAGGGGGAGCGCGGTCACCCCTCCACTTT
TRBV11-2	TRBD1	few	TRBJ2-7	CASSPLTGRHEQYF	TGTGCCAGCAGCCCTTTGACAGGGCGACACGAGCAGTACTTC
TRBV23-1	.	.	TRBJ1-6	CASSQSENRVRNSPLHF	TGCGCCAGCAGTCAATCGGAAAACAGGGTTCGGAATTCACCCCTCCACTTT
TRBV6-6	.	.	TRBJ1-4	CASGAVNEKLFF	TGTGCCAGCGGGGCGGTGAATGAAAAACTGTTTTTT
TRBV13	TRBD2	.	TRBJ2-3	CASSLAGVRDTQYF	TGTGCCAGCAGCCTAGCGGGGGTGCGAGATACGCAGTATTTT
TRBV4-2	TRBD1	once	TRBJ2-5	CASSRAWDSSQETQYF	TGTGCCAGCAGCCGTGCCTGGGACAGTTCCCAAGAGACCCAGTACTTC
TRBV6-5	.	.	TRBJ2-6	CATRDPSGANVLTF	TGTGCCACCCGGGATCCCTCTGGGGCCAACGTCCTGACTTTC
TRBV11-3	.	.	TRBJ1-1	CASSSGMNTEAFF	TGTGCCAGCAGCTCAGGGATGAACACTGAAGCTTTCTTT
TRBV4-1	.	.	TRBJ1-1	CASSQGTAEAFF	TGCGCCAGCAGCCAAGGCACAGCTGAAGCTTTCTTT
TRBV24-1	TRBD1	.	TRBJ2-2	CATSAQGGQGKVGELFF	TGTGCCACCAGTGCCCAGGGGGGACAGGGTAAAGTCGGGGAGCTGTTTTTT
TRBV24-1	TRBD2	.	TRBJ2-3	CATSDSRGDSTDTQYF	TGTGCCACCAGTGATTCGCGGGGGGACTCCACAGATACGCAGTATTTT
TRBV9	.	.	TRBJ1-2	CASSSGQTLYGYTF	TGTGCCAGCAGCTCCGGACAAACTCTATATGGCTACACCTTC
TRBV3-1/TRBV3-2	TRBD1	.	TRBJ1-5	CASSQAGGFSNQPQHF	TGTGCCAGCAGCCAAGCAGGGGGATTTAGCAATCAGCCCCAGCATTTT
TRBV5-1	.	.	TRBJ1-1	CASSLPLTGNTEAFF	TGCGCCAGCAGCTTGCCTCTGACAGGGAACACTGAAGCTTTCTTT
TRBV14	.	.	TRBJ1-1	CASSQRLGLVEAFF	TGTGCCAGCAGCCAAAGACTTGGGTTAGTTGAAGCTTTCTTT
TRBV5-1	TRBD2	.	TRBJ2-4	CASSPPGGYIQYF	TGCGCCAGCAGCCCCCCCGGGGGGTACATTCAGTACTTC
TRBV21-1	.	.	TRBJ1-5	CASSQRGGVQPQHF	TGTGCCAGCAGCCAAAGGGGGGGGGTTCAGCCCCAGCATTTT
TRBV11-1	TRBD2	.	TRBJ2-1	CASSWASGAAYNEQFF	TGTGCCAGCAGCTGGGCTAGCGGAGCAGCCTACAATGAGCAGTTCTTC